This T cell receptor beta chain comes out of a study of T cell repertoires in cytomegalovirus infection. Whole-study results and caveats: Within the response measured ex vivo, HLA-C-restricted CMV-specific TCR beta clonotypes were dominant.

As for this clonotype: What it binds is unknown.

MiXCR, run by TCRdb on the reads, gives a single entry per CDR3 protein. The table lists around 710,000 distinct CDR3 sequences, just under 30% of them singletons. Here the sequenced sample was cultured CD8+ T cells from PBMCs, taken from culture after CMV antigen stimulation. The clonotype was recovered from a human donor in good health (CMV status not recorded). Some clones in this sample may be carry-over from other donors' samples.

The CDR3 DNA is TGTGCCAGCACCTTTTGGGTGGAGGCAGCGGGGGCGCGCACAGATACGCAGTATTTT. As protein: CASTFWVEAAGARTDTQYF. V is TRBV12-3 or TRBV12-4 and J is TRBJ2-3; 8 bases agree with TRBD2. Trimming removed 7 bases from V and 1 base from J; junction bases left unmatched: 19. CDR3 size: 19 residues.